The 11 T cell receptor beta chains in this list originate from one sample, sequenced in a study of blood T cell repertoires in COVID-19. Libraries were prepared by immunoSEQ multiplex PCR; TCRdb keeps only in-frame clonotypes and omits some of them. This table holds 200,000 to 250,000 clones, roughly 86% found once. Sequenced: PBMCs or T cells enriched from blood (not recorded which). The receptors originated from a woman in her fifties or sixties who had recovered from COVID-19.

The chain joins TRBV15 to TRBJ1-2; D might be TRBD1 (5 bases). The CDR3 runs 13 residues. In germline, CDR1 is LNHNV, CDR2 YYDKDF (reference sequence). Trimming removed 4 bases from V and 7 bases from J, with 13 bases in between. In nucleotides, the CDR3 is TGTGCCACCAGCAAAGGACAAAGGAGTGGCTACACCTTC. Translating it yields CATSKGQRSGYTF.

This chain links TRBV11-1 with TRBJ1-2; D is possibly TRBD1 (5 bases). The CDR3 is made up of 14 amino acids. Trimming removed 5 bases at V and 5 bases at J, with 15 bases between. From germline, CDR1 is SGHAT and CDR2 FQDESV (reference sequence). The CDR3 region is CASSRRAGNYGYTF. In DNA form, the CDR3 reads TGTGCCAGCAGCCGAAGGGCAGGGAATTATGGCTACACCTTC.

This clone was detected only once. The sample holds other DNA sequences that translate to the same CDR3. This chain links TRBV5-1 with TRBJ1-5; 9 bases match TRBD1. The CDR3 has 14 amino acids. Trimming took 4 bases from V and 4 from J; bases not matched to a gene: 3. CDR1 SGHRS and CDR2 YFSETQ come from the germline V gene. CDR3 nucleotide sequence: TGCGCCAGCAGCCCTGGGACAGGGAATCAGCCCCAGCATTTT. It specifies CASSPGTGNQPQHF.

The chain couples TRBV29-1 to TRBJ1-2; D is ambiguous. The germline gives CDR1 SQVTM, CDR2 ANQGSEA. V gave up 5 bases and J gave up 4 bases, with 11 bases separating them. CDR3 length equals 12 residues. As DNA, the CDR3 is TGCAGCGTTCCGCAGAAGATCTATGGCTACACCTTC. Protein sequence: CSVPQKIYGYTF.

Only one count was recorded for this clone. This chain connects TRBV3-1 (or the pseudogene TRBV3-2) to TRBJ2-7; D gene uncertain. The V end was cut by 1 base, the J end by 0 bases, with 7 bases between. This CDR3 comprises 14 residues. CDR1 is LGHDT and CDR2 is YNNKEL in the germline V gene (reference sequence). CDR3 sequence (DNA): TGTGCCAGCAGCCAAGGGTCAGGCTCCTACGAGCAGTACTTC. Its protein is CASSQGSGSYEQYF.

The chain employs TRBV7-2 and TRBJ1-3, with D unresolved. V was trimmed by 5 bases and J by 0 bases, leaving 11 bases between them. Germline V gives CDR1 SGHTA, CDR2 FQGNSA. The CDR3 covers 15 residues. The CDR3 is CASSPGASSGNTIYF. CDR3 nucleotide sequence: TGTGCCAGCAGCCCCGGTGCCTCCTCTGGAAACACCATATATTTT.

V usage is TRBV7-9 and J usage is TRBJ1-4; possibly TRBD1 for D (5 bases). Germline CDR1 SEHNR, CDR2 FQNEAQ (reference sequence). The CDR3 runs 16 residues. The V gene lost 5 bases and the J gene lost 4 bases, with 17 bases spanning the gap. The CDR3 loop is CASSKWPTAYNEKLFF. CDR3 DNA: TGTGCCAGCAGCAAGTGGCCGACAGCCTATAATGAAAAACTGTTTTTT.

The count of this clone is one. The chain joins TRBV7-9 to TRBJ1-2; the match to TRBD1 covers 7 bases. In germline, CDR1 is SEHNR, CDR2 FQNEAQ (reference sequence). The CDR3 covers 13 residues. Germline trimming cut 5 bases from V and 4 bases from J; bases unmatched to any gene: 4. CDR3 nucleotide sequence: TGTGCCAGCAGCCCCGGGACAGTCTATGGCTACACCTTC. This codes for CASSPGTVYGYTF.

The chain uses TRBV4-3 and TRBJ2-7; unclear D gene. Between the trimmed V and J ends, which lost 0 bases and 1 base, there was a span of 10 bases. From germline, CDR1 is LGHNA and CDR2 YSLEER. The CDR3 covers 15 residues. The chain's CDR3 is CASSQDLWPSYEQYF. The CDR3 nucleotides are TGCGCCAGCAGCCAAGATCTTTGGCCTTCCTACGAGCAGTACTTC.

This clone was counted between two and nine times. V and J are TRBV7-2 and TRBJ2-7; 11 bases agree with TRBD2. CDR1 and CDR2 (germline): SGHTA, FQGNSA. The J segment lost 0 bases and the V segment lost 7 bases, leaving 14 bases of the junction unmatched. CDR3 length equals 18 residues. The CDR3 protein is CASTEGFGLAGRSYEQYF. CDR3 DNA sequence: TGTGCCAGCACTGAAGGATTCGGACTAGCGGGTCGCTCCTACGAGCAGTACTTC. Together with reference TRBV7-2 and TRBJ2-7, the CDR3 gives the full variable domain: GAGVSQSPSNKVTEKGKDVELRCDPISGHTALYWYRQSLGQGLEFLIYFQGNSAPDKSGLPSDRFSAERTGGSVSTLTIQRTQQEDSAVYLCASTEGFGLAGRSYEQYFGPGTRLTVT.

The CDR3 coding sequence is TGTGCCAGCAGGATGCAGGGTTCTACCTACGAGCAGTACTTC. Translation gives CASRMQGSTYEQYF. V is TRBV7-3 and J is TRBJ2-7; D might be TRBD1 (5 bases). V was clipped by 6 bases and J by 2 bases, with 14 bases between them. CDR3 length: 14 amino acids. Germline CDR1 and CDR2: SGHTA and FQGTGA.